This is a list of T cell receptor beta chains from one sample in a study of blood T cell repertoires in COVID-19. Assay used: immunoSEQ multiplex PCR; TCRdb lists only in-frame clones, some missing. The table includes 35,000 to 45,000 clones, about three quarters detected once. Sequenced: peripheral blood. These receptors were taken from a man in his sixties with active COVID-19. Each CDR3 is given with its conserved first and last residue. A D gene is named only where the DNA matches it firmly.

TRBJ1-2 | TRBD1 | TRBV28 | TGTGCCAGCAGTTTAAGAAGGGGGCGCGACTATGGCTACACCTTC | CASSLRRGRDYGYTF
TRBJ2-1 | . | TRBV7-3 | TGTGCCAGCAGCCCAAGGGACTTCTCAGAGCAGTTCTTC | CASSPRDFSEQFF
TRBJ1-1 | . | TRBV27 | TGTGCCAGCAGTTTATACAGGGCCACTGAAGCTTTCTTT | CASSLYRATEAFF
TRBJ2-5 | . | TRBV5-4 | TGTGCCAGCAACAGCAACCAAGAGACCCAGTACTTC | CASNSNQETQYF
TRBJ2-7 | . | TRBV3-1/TRBV3-2 | TGTGCCAGCAGCCCGGACATGGCCGGAGAGCAGTACTTC | CASSPDMAGEQYF
TRBJ2-1 | TRBD2 | TRBV7-2 | TGTGCCAGCAGCCCTAGGACTAGCGGGGGGGAGCAGTTCTTC | CASSPRTSGGEQFF
TRBJ1-2 | . | TRBV3-1/TRBV3-2 | TGTGCCAGCAGCCCCGGGGGGGGAGCGTATGGCTACACCTTC | CASSPGGGAYGYTF
TRBJ1-4 | TRBD1 | TRBV25-1 | TGTGCCAGCAGTGCCAGGGGGGTTCCTAATGAAAAACTGTTTTTT | CASSARGVPNEKLFF
TRBJ2-3 | . | TRBV18 | TGTGCCAGCTCACCACCCGGGTCAGATACGCAGTATTTT | CASSPPGSDTQYF
TRBJ1-2 | . | TRBV12-3/TRBV12-4 | TGTGCCAGCAGTGTCTCCTTTGGCTACACCTTC | CASSVSFGYTF
TRBJ1-2 | . | TRBV7-9 | TGTGCCAGCAGCTCCCTACCCCGGGAAGGCTACACCTTC | CASSSLPREGYTF
TRBJ1-5 | . | TRBV19 | TGTGCCAGTAGTATAATCGTTAATCAGCCCCAGCATTTT | CASSIIVNQPQHF
TRBJ1-2 | . | TRBV7-2 | TGTGCCAGCAGCTTAAATCCGGACAATAACTATGGCTACACCTTC | CASSLNPDNNYGYTF
TRBJ1-6 | . | TRBV7-2 | TGTGCCAGCAGCGCCCAGAGGGGGAATTCACCCCTCCACTTT | CASSAQRGNSPLHF
TRBJ2-7 | . | TRBV11-2 | TGTGCCAGCAGCTTCCTCAGAGGGGGCTACGAGCAGTACTTC | CASSFLRGGYEQYF